This entry lists 10 T cell receptor beta chains sequenced from one sample in a study of blood T cells in healthy people across ages. Then a second PCR, running about 6 to 11 cycles, was carried out with a sample-barcoded 5' primer and a J-beta primer mix. TCRdb used MiXCR to reprocess the 5' RACE reads, holding one entry per CDR3 protein. Among 1,300,000 or so distinct CDR3 sequences, roughly 60% were seen once, and the ten largest hold under 8.5%. The sequencing sample was made of blood. These receptors all come from a man between 18 and 29 years old in good health.

This clonotype was counted a few times. The chain is built from TRBV24-1 and TRBJ2-3, with D possibly called TRBD1 or TRBD2 (5 bases each). Trimming pared 3 bases from V and 0 bases from J, leaving 9 bases between. Germline CDR1 is KGHDR and CDR2 is SFDVKD. CDR3 length: 15 residues. CDR3 nucleotides: TGTGCCACCAGTGATACGGGACCCAGCACAGATACGCAGTATTTT. This gives the protein CATSDTGPSTDTQYF.

There are a few counts of this clonotype. This chain joins TRBV10-3 and TRBJ2-7; a possible D gene is TRBD2 (6 bases). This CDR3 comprises 16 residues. The germline V and J ends were trimmed by 3 bases and 1 base, with 16 bases remaining between them. Germline assignment: CDR1 ENHRY and CDR2 SYGVKD. The CDR3 DNA is TGTGCCATCAGTGAATTGGCGGGAAGGAAGTCCTACGAGCAGTACTTC. The encoded protein is CAISELAGRKSYEQYF.

This clonotype occurred a few times. The CDR3 loop is CASSPTPRGAPYGYTF. In nucleotides, the CDR3 is TGTGCCAGCAGCCCTACCCCCCGGGGGGCACCTTATGGCTACACCTTC. The chain combines TRBV7-2 with TRBJ1-2; a possible D gene is TRBD1 (6 bases). Looked up from germline, CDR1 is SGHTA and CDR2 is FQGNSA. V was cut by 5 bases and J by 5 bases, with 21 bases left in between. The CDR3 runs to 16 residues.

This clonotype has just a few counts. The gene calls are TRBV5-1 and TRBJ1-5, with 10 bases identical to TRBD1. Germline values: CDR1 SGHRS, CDR2 YFSETQ. CDR3 length equals 16 residues. Trimming at V came to 4 bases and at J to 2 bases, leaving 6 bases not matched to a gene. CDR3 in amino acids: CASSNSGTGGNQPQHF. As DNA, the CDR3 is TGCGCCAGCAGCAACTCCGGGACAGGGGGCAATCAGCCCCAGCATTTT.

The chain uses TRBV5-6 and TRBJ1-2; D gene ambiguous. V lost 0 bases, J lost 6 bases, and 3 bases lay in between. The germline V gene encodes CDR1 SGHDT and CDR2 YYEEEE. The CDR3 spans 11 residues. The CDR3 here is CASSLADGYTF. The CDR3 coding sequence is TGTGCCAGCAGCTTGGCAGATGGCTACACCTTC. Based on the CDR3 plus reference TRBV5-6 and TRBJ1-2, the full variable domain is DAGVTQSPTHLIKTRGQQVTLRCSPKSGHDTVSWYQQALGQGPQFIFQYYEEEERQRGNFPDRFSGHQFPNYSSELNVNALLLGDSALYLCASSLADGYTFGSGTRLTVV.

This clonotype was counted between two and nine times. The gene calls are TRBV7-6 and TRBJ2-3; no reliable D call. CDR1 and CDR2 from the germline V gene are SGHVS and FNYEAQ. CDR3 length: 16 residues. V was cut by 2 bases and J by 0 bases, with 12 bases left in between. In nucleotides, the CDR3 is TGTGCCAGCAGCTTATTGGGCGGATCTAGCACAGATACGCAGTATTTT. As protein: CASSLLGGSSTDTQYF.

The rearrangement links TRBV18 to TRBJ1-2; perhaps TRBD1 as D (6 bases). The germline V and J ends were trimmed by 3 bases and 5 bases, with 19 bases remaining between them. Germline assignment: CDR1 KGHSH and CDR2 LQKENI. This CDR3 is built from 16 residues. The CDR3 DNA reads as TGTGCCAGCTCACCTCCGAGAGGGGGGCACCAGTATGGCTACACCTTC. Its translation: CASSPPRGGHQYGYTF.

The chain has TRBV27 and TRBJ2-3; D perhaps matches TRBD1 (5 bases). The length of the CDR3 is 16 residues. Germline CDR1 MNHEY, CDR2 SMNVEV (reference sequence). Trimming removed 6 bases from V and 3 bases from J, with 19 bases in between. The CDR3: CASSRWAQGGTDTQYF. CDR3 coding DNA: TGTGCCAGCAGCCGCTGGGCCCAGGGTGGAACAGATACGCAGTATTTT.

This clonotype has only a few counts. This rearrangement joins TRBV21-1 to TRBJ2-7; the DNA was not used to check the table's D call, TRBD1. TRBV21-1 is noted as a pseudogene. This CDR3 has 14 residues. The CDR3 DNA sequence: TGTGCCAGCAGCCGAAATCAGGGGGAATGCGAGCAGTACTTC. Translation: CASSRNQGECEQYF.

This clonotype was detected only a few times. V and J are TRBV7-9 and TRBJ2-5, with 9 nucleotides matching TRBD1. The V and J ends lost 4 bases and 4 bases, in that order; junction bases with no gene match: 10. This CDR3 contains 16 residues. Germline CDR1 and CDR2: SEHNR and FQNEAQ (reference sequence). The CDR3 sequence: CASSSKQGALRETQYF. Written as DNA, the CDR3 is TGTGCCAGCAGCTCCAAACAGGGGGCTTTACGAGAGACCCAGTACTTC.